One and the same sample provided the 15 T cell receptor beta chains below, sequenced in a study of somatic mutations in cytotoxic T cells in rheumatoid arthritis. Clones were sequenced by immunoSEQ multiplex PCR, and TCRdb holds only the in-frame ones, with some missing. The profile covers about 15,000 clones, with roughly 79% appearing a single time and about 20% taken by the ten largest. Sequencing was done on a sample of CD8+ T cells sorted from blood. The source of these receptors is an adult with rheumatoid arthritis.

The chain joins TRBV5-4 to TRBJ2-1, with 9 bases lining up with TRBD1. The CDR3 spans 15 residues. The germline V gene has CDR1 SGHNT and CDR2 YYREEE (reference sequence). With V trimmed by 4 bases and J by 4 bases, 6 bases remained unmatched. CDR3 DNA sequence: TGTGCCAGCAGCGGCGGGACAGGGCCTTACAATGAGCAGTTCTTC. Translation: CASSGGTGPYNEQFF.

The table lists this clone with a count of one. CDR3 in DNA: TGTGCCTGGAGTCCGCGAGGGGTTTACTCACCCCTCCACTTT. Translation gives CAWSPRGVYSPLHF. V gene TRBV30 combines with J gene TRBJ1-6; a weak D match, TRBD1 (5 bases). Between the trimmed V and J ends, which lost 2 bases and 10 bases, there was a span of 15 bases. CDR3 length equals 14 residues. CDR1 is GTSNPN and CDR2 is SVGIG in the germline V gene (reference sequence). Looking up the rest from reference TRBV30 and TRBJ1-6 gives the full variable domain: SQTIHQWPATLVQPVGSPLSLECTVEGTSNPNLYWYRQAAGRGLQLLFYSVGIGQISSEVPQNLSASRPQDRQFILSSKKLLLSDSGFYLCAWSPRGVYSPLHFGNGTRLTVT.

V usage is TRBV30 and J usage is TRBJ2-3; TRBD1 might be the D (6 bases). Trimming took 1 base from V and 5 from J, leaving 13 bases between them. Germline CDR1 reads GTSNPN; CDR2 reads SVGIG (reference sequence). This CDR3 contains 14 residues. CDR3 region: CAWSDGGRGDTQYF. CDR3 nucleotides: TGTGCCTGGAGTGATGGCGGCAGGGGAGATACGCAGTATTTT.

The chain links TRBV5-5 to TRBJ1-4; 7 bases fit TRBD1. Germline V gives CDR1 SGHKS, CDR2 YYEKEE (reference sequence). V was pared by 3 bases and J by 4 bases, with 6 bases of the junction left unmatched. The CDR3 covers 15 residues. The CDR3 loop reads CASSSDREGNEKLFF. DNA of the CDR3: TGTGCCAGCAGCTCCGACAGGGAAGGTAATGAAAAACTGTTTTTT.

V usage is TRBV11-1 and J usage is TRBJ2-1, with TRBD2 matching 12 bases. V was pared by 5 bases and J by 1 base, with 12 bases of the junction left unmatched. The germline gives CDR1 SGHAT, CDR2 FQDESV (reference sequence). The CDR3 covers 19 residues. Here the CDR3 reads CASSRAGLAGGLSYNEQFF. CDR3 bases: TGTGCCAGCAGCCGCGCGGGGCTAGCGGGAGGGCTGTCCTACAATGAGCAGTTCTTC.

This chain joins TRBV10-3 and TRBJ2-1; a weak D match, TRBD2 (6 bases). Germline loops: CDR1 ENHRY, CDR2 SYGVKD. This CDR3 has 17 amino acids. Trimming removed 3 bases at V and 0 bases at J, with 15 bases between. As DNA, the CDR3 is TGTGCCATCAGTGACGACCTGGGGGGACTCTCCTACAATGAGCAGTTCTTC. It specifies CAISDDLGGLSYNEQFF.

The chain carries TRBV11-3 and TRBJ2-1; possible D gene TRBD2, 6 bases. CDR1 is SGHNT and CDR2 is YENEEA in the germline V gene. The CDR3 runs 14 residues. V gave up 0 bases and J gave up 7 bases, with 10 bases separating them. This CDR3 is CASSLEWTKNEQFF. CDR3 coding DNA: TGTGCCAGCAGCTTAGAGTGGACTAAAAATGAGCAGTTCTTC.

A note on this clone: This same CDR3 is encoded by further DNA sequences in the sample. The chain has TRBV27 and TRBJ2-7; D may be TRBD1 (6 bases). The CDR3 length is 17 residues. Germline loops: CDR1 MNHEY, CDR2 SMNVEV (reference sequence). The germline V and J ends were trimmed by 5 bases and 2 bases, with 22 bases remaining between them. The CDR3: CASSPPGGTGNTYEQYF. The CDR3, as DNA: TGTGCCAGCAGTCCCCCCGGCGGCACAGGGAATACCTACGAGCAGTACTTC.

The chain uses TRBV11-3 and TRBJ2-7; TRBD2 agrees at 8 bases. V shed 6 bases, J shed 4 bases, and the junction held 2 bases outside the gene matches. The CDR3 runs to 12 residues. Per the germline V gene, CDR1 is SGHNT and CDR2 is YENEEA. CDR3 loop: CASSAGGYEQYF. The CDR3 coding sequence is TGTGCCAGCAGTGCGGGAGGTTACGAGCAGTACTTC.

J is TRBJ1-2 and V is TRBV19, with 12 positions matching TRBD1. CDR1 and CDR2 (germline): LNHDA, SQIVND (reference sequence). Trimming removed 4 bases from V and 4 bases from J; junction bases left unmatched: 10. The CDR3 is 17 residues long. The CDR3 here is CASSTWDRGRRGYGYTF. The CDR3 DNA sequence: TGTGCCAGTAGTACCTGGGACAGGGGGCGTCGGGGCTATGGCTACACCTTC.

V usage is TRBV11-2 and J usage is TRBJ1-6; D call uncertain. This CDR3 spans 18 amino acids. With 0 bases removed from V and 0 bases from J, the gap between germline ends came to 12 bases. The germline V gene has CDR1 SGHAT and CDR2 FQNNGV. The CDR3 DNA follows: TGTGCCAGCAGCTTAGATTACCTAGTCGGCTCCTATAATTCACCCCTCCACTTT. Translated: CASSLDYLVGSYNSPLHF.

The rearrangement uses TRBV2 and TRBJ2-2; D not certain. Germline CDR1 SNHLY, CDR2 FYNNEI. Trimming took off 6 bases at V and 5 bases at J, with 10 bases between the two ends. CDR3 length: 13 amino acids. The CDR3 sequence: CASREINTGELFF. In DNA, the CDR3 is TGTGCCAGCAGGGAGATAAATACCGGGGAGCTGTTTTTT.

The V gene is TRBV13, the J gene TRBJ2-7; a possible D gene is TRBD1 (6 bases). The CDR3 runs to 14 residues. V was trimmed by 4 bases and J by 3 bases, leaving 13 bases between them. CDR1 PRHDT and CDR2 FYEKMQ come from the germline V gene (reference sequence). The CDR3, as DNA: TGTGCCAGCAGCTCTTGGACAGACCTCTACGAGCAGTACTTC. It yields the protein CASSSWTDLYEQYF. Full variable domain (outside the CDR3, taken from reference TRBV13 and TRBJ2-7): AAGVIQSPRHLIKEKRETATLKCYPIPRHDTVYWYQQGPGQDPQFLISFYEKMQSDKGSIPDRFSAQQFSDYHSELNMSSLELGDSALYFCASSSWTDLYEQYFGPGTRLTVT.

The gene calls are TRBV7-9 and TRBJ1-5, with D unresolved. Between the trimmed V and J ends, which lost 0 bases and 4 bases, there was a span of 7 bases. Per the germline V gene, CDR1 is SEHNR and CDR2 is FQNEAQ (reference sequence). CDR3 length: 14 residues. The CDR3 nucleotides are TGTGCCAGCAGCTTAGCGGGCCAAAATCAGCCCCAGCATTTT. Its translation is CASSLAGQNQPQHF.

V and J are TRBV11-2 and TRBJ2-5; D is uncertain. V lost 5 bases, J lost 4 bases, and 14 bases lay in between. The CDR3 totals 14 residues. Germline values: CDR1 SGHAT, CDR2 FQNNGV. The CDR3 DNA is TGTGCCAGCAGCCCCCCCAGTTGGGGAGAGACCCAGTACTTC. Translated, it gives CASSPPSWGETQYF.